The clone carrying this T cell receptor beta chain was counted only a few times. Antigen unknown. This sample was included in a study of response to subunit inactivated influenza vaccine. Study-level findings and limits: The authors put forward the suggestion that each seasonal influenza vaccination may bring in only a limited number of new T cells.

TCRdb ran MiXCR on the RT-PCR reads and lists one entry per CDR3 protein. The table shows 630,000 or so distinct CDR3 sequences, with around 14% occurring only once. Sequenced here: PBMCs from blood, sampled 11 to 12 days after vaccination. This clonotype was obtained from a man between 45 and 60 years old who received an inactivated influenza vaccine.

The CDR3, as DNA: TGCAGCGTTACGACAGGGGCCAAAGATACGCAGTATTTT. Amino acid sequence: CSVTTGAKDTQYF. V is TRBV29-1 and J is TRBJ2-3; 8 nucleotides line up with TRBD1. Trimming took 5 bases from V and 5 from J; bases not matched to a gene: 6. This CDR3 has 13 residues. The germline V gene has CDR1 SQVTM and CDR2 ANQGSEA.